The present TCR beta chain was sequenced within a study of T cells in Graves' hyperthyroidism and ophthalmopathy. Template material for amplifying TCR beta CDR3 regions consisted of RNA transcripts. During a first-round RT-PCR of the TCR CDR3, the HTBI primer set was used. TCRdb reanalysed the multiplex PCR reads using MiXCR and keeps one entry per CDR3 protein. The table lists 450,000 to 700,000 distinct CDR3 sequences, under 60% of them singletons, with around 17% in the top ten. Criteria for exclusion of patients were uncontrolled infection, other autoimmune disease, pregnancy or lactation. With 0 bases removed from V and 1 base from J, the gap between germline ends came to 6 bases. Germline values: CDR1 DFQATT, CDR2 SNEGSKA (reference sequence). This CDR3 spans 13 amino acids.

Source material: peripheral blood or thyroid tissue (not recorded which). The V and J genes are TRBV20-1 and TRBJ1-1, with unresolved D. The TCR sequence derives from an adult woman with Graves' disease, either hyperthyroidism or ophthalmopathy (not recorded which). The CDR3 coding sequence is TGCAGTGCTAGAGATAGGGCGAACACTGAAGCTTTCTTT. Protein: CSARDRANTEAFF.